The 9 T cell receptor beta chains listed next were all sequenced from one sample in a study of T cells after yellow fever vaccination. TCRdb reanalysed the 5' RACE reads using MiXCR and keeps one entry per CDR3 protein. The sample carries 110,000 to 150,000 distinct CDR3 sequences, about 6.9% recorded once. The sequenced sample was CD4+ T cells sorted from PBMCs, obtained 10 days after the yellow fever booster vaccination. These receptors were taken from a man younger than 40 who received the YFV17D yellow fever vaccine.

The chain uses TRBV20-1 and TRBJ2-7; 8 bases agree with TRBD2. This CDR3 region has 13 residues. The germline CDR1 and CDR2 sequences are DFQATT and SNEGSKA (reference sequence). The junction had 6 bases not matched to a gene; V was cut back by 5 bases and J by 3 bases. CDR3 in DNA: TGCAGTGCTCCCGGGGGGGGGCACTACGAGCAGTACTTC. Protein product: CSAPGGGHYEQYF.

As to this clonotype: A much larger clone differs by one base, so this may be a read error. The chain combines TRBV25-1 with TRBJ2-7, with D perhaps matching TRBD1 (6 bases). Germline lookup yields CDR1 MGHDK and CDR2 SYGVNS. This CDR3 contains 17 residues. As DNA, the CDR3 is TGTGCCACCAGTGACCTCTCATCACAGGGTAGGTTCTACGAGCAGTACTTC. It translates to CATSDLSSQGRFYEQYF.

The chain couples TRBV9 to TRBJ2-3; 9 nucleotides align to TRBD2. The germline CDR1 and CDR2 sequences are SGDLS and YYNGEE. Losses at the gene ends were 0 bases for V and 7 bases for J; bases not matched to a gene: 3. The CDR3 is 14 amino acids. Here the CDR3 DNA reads TGTGCCAGCAGCGTAGGTCCTAGCGGGAATACGCAGTATTTT. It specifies CASSVGPSGNTQYF.

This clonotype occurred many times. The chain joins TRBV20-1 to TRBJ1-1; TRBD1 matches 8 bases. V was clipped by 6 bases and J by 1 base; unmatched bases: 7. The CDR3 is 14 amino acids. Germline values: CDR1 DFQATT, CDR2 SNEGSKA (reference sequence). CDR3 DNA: TGCAGTGCATCCCAGGGGGCGAGGAACACTGAAGCTTTCTTT. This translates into CSASQGARNTEAFF.

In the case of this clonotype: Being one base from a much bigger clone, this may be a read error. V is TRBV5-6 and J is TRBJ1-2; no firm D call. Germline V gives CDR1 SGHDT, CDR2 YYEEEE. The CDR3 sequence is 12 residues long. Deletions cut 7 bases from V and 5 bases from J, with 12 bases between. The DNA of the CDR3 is TGTGCCAGCCACGGGCAGGAGTATGGCTACACCTTC. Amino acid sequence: CASHGQEYGYTF.

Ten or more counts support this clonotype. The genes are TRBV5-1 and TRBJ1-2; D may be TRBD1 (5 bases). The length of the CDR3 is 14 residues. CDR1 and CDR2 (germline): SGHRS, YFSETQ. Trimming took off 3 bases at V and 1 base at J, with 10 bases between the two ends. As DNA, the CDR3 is TGCGCCAGCAGCTCCGGGACGGATAACTATGGCTACACCTTC. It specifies CASSSGTDNYGYTF.

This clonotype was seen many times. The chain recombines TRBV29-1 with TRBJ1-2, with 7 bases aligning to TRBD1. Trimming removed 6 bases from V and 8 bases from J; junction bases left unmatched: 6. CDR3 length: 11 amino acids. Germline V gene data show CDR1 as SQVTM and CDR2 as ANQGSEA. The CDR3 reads CSVWDSVGYTF. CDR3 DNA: TGCAGCGTCTGGGACAGCGTCGGCTACACCTTC. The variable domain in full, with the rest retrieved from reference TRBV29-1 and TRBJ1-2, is SAVISQKPSRDICQRGTSLTIQCQVDSQVTMMFWYRQQPGQSLTLIATANQGSEATYESGFVIDKFPISRPNLTFSTLTVSNMSPEDSSIYLCSVWDSVGYTFGSGTRLTVV.

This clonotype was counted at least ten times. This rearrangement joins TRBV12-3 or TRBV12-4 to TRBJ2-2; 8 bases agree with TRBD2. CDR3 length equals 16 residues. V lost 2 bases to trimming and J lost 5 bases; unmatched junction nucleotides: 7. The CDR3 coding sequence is TGTGCCAGCAGTTTACGGCTAGCGGGCATTACCGGGGAGCTGTTTTTT. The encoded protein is CASSLRLAGITGELFF.

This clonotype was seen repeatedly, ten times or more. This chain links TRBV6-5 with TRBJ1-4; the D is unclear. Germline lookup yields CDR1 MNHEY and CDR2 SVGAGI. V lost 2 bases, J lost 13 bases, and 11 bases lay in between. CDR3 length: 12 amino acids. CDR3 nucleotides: TGTGCCAGCAGTTACAGGGCAGGACGACTGTTTTTT. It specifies CASSYRAGRLFF.